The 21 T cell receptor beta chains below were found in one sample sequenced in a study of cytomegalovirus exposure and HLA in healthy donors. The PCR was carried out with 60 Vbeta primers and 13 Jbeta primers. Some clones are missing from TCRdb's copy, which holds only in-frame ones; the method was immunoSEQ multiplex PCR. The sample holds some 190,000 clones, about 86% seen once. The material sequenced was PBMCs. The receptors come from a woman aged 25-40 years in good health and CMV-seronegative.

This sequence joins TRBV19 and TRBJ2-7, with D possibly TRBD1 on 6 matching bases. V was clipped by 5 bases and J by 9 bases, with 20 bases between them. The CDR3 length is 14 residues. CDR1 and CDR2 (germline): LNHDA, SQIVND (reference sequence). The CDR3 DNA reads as TGTGCCAGTAGTCCTCCCCAGACAGGCTCGAGGCAGTACTTC. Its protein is CASSPPQTGSRQYF.

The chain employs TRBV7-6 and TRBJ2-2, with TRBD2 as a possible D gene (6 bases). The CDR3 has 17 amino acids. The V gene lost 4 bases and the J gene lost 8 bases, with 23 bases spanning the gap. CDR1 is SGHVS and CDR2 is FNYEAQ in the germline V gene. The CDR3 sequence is CASSYPRASERRGELFF. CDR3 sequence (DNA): TGTGCCAGCAGCTACCCCAGGGCTAGCGAAAGAAGAGGGGAGCTGTTTTTT.

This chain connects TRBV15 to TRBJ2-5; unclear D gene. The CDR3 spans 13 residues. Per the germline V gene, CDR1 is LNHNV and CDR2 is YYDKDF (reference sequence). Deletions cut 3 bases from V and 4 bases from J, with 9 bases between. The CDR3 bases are TGTGCCACCAGCAGGGCCCTAGGAGAGACCCAGTACTTC. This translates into CATSRALGETQYF.

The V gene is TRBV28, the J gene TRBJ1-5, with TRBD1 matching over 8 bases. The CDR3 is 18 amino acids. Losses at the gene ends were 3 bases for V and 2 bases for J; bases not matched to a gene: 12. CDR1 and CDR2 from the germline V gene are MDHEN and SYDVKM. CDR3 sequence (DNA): TGTGCCAGCAGTTTCTGGGCAGGGGGCATAGGAGGCAATCAGCCCCAGCATTTT. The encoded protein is CASSFWAGGIGGNQPQHF.

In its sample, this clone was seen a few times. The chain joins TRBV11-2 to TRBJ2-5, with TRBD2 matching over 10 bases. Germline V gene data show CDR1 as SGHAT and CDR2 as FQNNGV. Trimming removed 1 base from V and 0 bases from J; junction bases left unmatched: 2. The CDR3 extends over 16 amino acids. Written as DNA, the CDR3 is TGTGCCAGCAGCTTAGGCCTAGCGGGGGACCAAGAGACCCAGTACTTC. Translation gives CASSLGLAGDQETQYF.

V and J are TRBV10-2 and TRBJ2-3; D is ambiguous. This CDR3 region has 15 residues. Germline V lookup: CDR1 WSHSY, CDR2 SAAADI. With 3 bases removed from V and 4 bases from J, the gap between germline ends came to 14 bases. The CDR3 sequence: CASSDGFSEADTQYF. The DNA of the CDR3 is TGCGCCAGCAGTGATGGTTTCTCAGAGGCAGATACGCAGTATTTT.

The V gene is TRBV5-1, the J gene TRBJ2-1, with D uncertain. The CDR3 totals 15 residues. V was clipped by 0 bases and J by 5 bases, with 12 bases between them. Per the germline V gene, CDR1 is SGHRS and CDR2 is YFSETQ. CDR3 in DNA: TGCGCCAGCAGCTTGGAAGGCGACACCAACAATGAGCAGTTCTTC. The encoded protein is CASSLEGDTNNEQFF.

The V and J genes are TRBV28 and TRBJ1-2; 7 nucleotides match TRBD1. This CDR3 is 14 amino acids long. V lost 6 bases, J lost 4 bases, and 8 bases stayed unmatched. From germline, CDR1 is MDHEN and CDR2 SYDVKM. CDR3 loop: CASSPPGTAYGYTF. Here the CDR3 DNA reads TGTGCCAGCAGCCCGCCTGGGACAGCCTATGGCTACACCTTC.

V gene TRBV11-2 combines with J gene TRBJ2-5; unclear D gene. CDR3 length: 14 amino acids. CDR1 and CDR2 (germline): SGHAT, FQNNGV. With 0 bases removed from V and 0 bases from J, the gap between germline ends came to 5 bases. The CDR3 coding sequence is TGTGCCAGCAGCTTAGAAATCTACCAAGAGACCCAGTACTTC. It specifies CASSLEIYQETQYF.

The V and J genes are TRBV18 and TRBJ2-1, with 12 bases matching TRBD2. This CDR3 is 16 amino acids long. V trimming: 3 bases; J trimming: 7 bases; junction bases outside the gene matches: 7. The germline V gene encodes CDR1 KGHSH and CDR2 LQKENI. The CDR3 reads CASSPRTSGAGNEQFF. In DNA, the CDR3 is TGTGCCAGCTCACCTAGGACTAGCGGGGCGGGGAATGAGCAGTTCTTC.

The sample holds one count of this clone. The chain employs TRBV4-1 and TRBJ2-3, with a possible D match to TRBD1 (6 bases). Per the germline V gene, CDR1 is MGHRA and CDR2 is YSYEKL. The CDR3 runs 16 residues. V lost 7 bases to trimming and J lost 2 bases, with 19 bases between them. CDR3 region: CASNNPGAGDTDTQYF. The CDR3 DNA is TGCGCCAGCAACAACCCAGGGGCTGGGGACACAGATACGCAGTATTTT.

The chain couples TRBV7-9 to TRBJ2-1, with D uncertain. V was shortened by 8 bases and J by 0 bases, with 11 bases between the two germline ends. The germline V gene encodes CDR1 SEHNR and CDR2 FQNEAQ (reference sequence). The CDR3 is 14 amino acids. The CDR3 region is CASAWAISYNEQFF. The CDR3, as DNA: TGTGCCAGCGCATGGGCCATCTCCTACAATGAGCAGTTCTTC.

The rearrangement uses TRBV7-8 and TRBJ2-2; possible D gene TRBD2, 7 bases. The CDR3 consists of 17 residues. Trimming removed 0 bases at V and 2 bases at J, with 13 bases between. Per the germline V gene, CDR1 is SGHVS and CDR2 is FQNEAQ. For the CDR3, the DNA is TGTGCCAGCAGCTTAGCGCAGGGGAGGGTTAACACCGGGGAGCTGTTTTTT. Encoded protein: CASSLAQGRVNTGELFF.

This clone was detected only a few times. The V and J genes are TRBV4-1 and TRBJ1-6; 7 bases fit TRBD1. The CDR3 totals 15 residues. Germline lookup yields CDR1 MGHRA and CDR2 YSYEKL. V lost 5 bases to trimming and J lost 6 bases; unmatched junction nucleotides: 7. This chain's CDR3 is CASSTTGVGNSPLHF. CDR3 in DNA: TGCGCCAGCAGCACTACAGGGGTTGGTAATTCACCCCTCCACTTT.

In nucleotides, the CDR3 is TGTGCCAGCTCACCAACAACAGGGTCGACGGGGGGCTACACCTTC. Its protein product is CASSPTTGSTGGYTF. V gene TRBV18 combines with J gene TRBJ1-2, with a possible D match to TRBD1 (6 bases). Trimming left V 2 bases short and J 8 bases short, with 18 bases between. There are 15 residues in the CDR3. Germline V gene data show CDR1 as KGHSH and CDR2 as LQKENI.

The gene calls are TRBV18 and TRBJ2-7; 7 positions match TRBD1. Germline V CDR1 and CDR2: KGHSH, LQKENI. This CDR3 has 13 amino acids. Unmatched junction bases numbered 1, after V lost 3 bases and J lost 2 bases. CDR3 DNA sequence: TGTGCCAGCTCACCGGGACAGACCTACGAGCAGTACTTC. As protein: CASSPGQTYEQYF. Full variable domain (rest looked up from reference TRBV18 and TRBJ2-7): NAGVMQNPRHLVRRRGQEARLRCSPMKGHSHVYWYRQLPEEGLKFMVYLQKENIIDESGMPKERFSAEFPKEGPSILRIQQVVRGDSAAYFCASSPGQTYEQYFGPGTRLTVT.

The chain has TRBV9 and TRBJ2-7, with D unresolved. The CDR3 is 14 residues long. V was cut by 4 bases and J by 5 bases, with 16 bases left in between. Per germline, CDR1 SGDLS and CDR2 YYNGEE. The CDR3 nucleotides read TGTGCCAGCAGCCCCCTAAAGTATGAGAACGAGCAGTACTTC. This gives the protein CASSPLKYENEQYF.

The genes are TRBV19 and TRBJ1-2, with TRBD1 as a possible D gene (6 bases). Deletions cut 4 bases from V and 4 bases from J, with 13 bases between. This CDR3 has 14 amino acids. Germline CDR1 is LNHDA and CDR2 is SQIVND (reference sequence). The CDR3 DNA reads TGTGCCAGTAGTAAAACCGACAGGCTCTATGGCTACACCTTC. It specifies CASSKTDRLYGYTF.

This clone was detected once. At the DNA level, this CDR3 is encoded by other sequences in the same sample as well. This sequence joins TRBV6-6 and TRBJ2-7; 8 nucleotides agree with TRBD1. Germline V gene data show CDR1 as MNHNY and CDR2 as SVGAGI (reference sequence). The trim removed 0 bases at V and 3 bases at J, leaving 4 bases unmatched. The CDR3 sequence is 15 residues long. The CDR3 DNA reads TGTGCCAGCAGTTACTCGACCGGACAGGGCTACGAGCAGTACTTC. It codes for CASSYSTGQGYEQYF.

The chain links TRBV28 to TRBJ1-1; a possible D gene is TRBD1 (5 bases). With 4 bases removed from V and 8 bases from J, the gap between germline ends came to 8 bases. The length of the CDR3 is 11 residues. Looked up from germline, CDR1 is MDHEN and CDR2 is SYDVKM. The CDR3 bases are TGTGCCAGCAGTTCTCAGGGCGAAGCTTTCTTT. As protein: CASSSQGEAFF.

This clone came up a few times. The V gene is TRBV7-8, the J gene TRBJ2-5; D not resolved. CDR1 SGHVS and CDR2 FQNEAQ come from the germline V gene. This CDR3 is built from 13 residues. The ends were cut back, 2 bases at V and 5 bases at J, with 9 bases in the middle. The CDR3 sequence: CASSLRRAETQYF. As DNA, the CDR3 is TGTGCCAGCAGCTTACGGAGAGCCGAGACCCAGTACTTC.